One and the same sample provided the 8 T cell receptor beta chains below, sequenced in a study of T cells in Graves' hyperthyroidism and ophthalmopathy. What was amplified from RNA transcripts were TCR beta CDR3 regions. HTBI primers were used for first-round RT-PCR of the TCR CDR3. Using its own MiXCR run on the multiplex PCR reads, TCRdb lists one record per CDR3 protein. The data hold about 530,000 distinct CDR3 sequences, with 15% to 20% observed a single time. The sequenced sample was blood. These receptors were taken from a woman between 18 and 30 years old with Graves' ophthalmopathy.

This clonotype has just a few counts. The genes are TRBV10-3 and TRBJ2-3; D is unclear. Germline V gene sequence: CDR1 ENHRY, CDR2 SYGVKD. V lost 11 bases and J 1 base, leaving 13 bases between the germline ends. The CDR3 length is 13 residues. The CDR3 sequence is CAGKDIRTDTQYF. Here the CDR3 DNA reads TGTGCCGGCAAGGATATTCGCACAGATACGCAGTATTTT.

There are many counts of this clonotype. V gene TRBV7-9 combines with J gene TRBJ2-1; 9 nucleotides agree with TRBD2. J gave up 6 bases and V 6 bases, and 15 bases lay outside the gene matches. The CDR3 has 17 amino acids. CDR1 SEHNR and CDR2 FQNEAQ come from the germline V gene (reference sequence). The CDR3 nucleotides read TGTGCCAGCAGACGCATCCCCGGGACTAGCTTCGGCAATGAGCAGTTCTTC. Its protein is CASRRIPGTSFGNEQFF.

The sample holds many counts of this clonotype. The chain has TRBV7-8 and TRBJ2-5; weak D call: TRBD2 (5 bases). In germline, CDR1 is SGHVS, CDR2 FQNEAQ. V was pared by 1 base and J by 3 bases, with 15 bases between. The CDR3 sequence is 16 residues long. CDR3 DNA sequence: TGTGCCAGCAGCTTAGTGGTTTGGGAGCTAGAAGAGACCCAGTACTTC. As protein: CASSLVVWELEETQYF.

This clonotype showed up just a few times. The V gene is TRBV6-2 or TRBV6-3, the J gene TRBJ2-7, with 8 bases lining up with TRBD2. V gave up 2 bases and J gave up 1 base; unmatched junction bases: 10. The CDR3 runs to 17 residues. Germline CDR1 is MNHEY and CDR2 is SVGEGT. The CDR3 DNA reads as TGTGCCAGCAGTTACCTAGGAACTAGCGGAGATTCCTACGAGCAGTACTTC. Protein product: CASSYLGTSGDSYEQYF.

Many counts were recorded for this clonotype. The rearrangement links TRBV29-1 to TRBJ2-1; 10 bases line up with TRBD2. V trimming: 1 base; J trimming: 8 bases; junction bases outside the gene matches: 5. In germline, CDR1 is SQVTM, CDR2 ANQGSEA. This CDR3 is built from 14 residues. CDR3 in DNA: TGCAGCGTTGAAGGGCTAGCGGGAGCGGATGAGCAGTTCTTC. Amino acid sequence: CSVEGLAGADEQFF.

The chain combines TRBV2 with TRBJ2-7; D is perhaps TRBD1 (5 bases). This CDR3 has 12 amino acids. Per germline, CDR1 SNHLY and CDR2 FYNNEI. The ends were cut back, 10 bases at V and 1 base at J, with 11 bases in the middle. The CDR3 DNA reads as TGTGCCATAGCAGGGATATCCTACGAGCAGTACTTC. Its protein is CAIAGISYEQYF. Full variable domain (rest looked up from reference TRBV2 and TRBJ2-7): EPEVTQTPSHQVTQMGQEVILRCVPISNHLYFYWYRQILGQKVEFLVSFYNNEISEKSEIFDDQFSVERPDGSNFTLKIRSTKLEDSAMYFCAIAGISYEQYFGPGTRLTVT.

V usage is TRBV9 and J usage is TRBJ2-5; possibly TRBD1 for D (6 bases). This CDR3 region has 14 residues. The germline CDR1 and CDR2 sequences are SGDLS and YYNGEE. Trimming removed 4 bases from V and 4 bases from J, with 14 bases in between. For the CDR3, the DNA is TGTGCCAGCAGCCCCCGTTGGGGGCTAGAGACCCAGTACTTC. It encodes CASSPRWGLETQYF. Variable domain in full (rest from reference TRBV9 and TRBJ2-5): DSGVTQTPKHLITATGQRVTLRCSPRSGDLSVYWYQQSLDQGLQFLIQYYNGEERAKGNILERFSAQQFPDLHSELNLSSLELGDSALYFCASSPRWGLETQYFGPGTRLLVL.

This clonotype was recorded at least ten times. The chain uses TRBV12-3 or TRBV12-4 and TRBJ1-2; D remains unclear. This CDR3 has 13 amino acids. Trimming stripped 3 bases from V and 0 bases from J, with 5 bases between. The DNA for the CDR3 is TGTGCCAGCAGTTTGAAACCTAACTATGGCTACACCTTC. Translation gives CASSLKPNYGYTF.